The rows below give T cell receptor beta chains drawn from one sample of a study of T cells after posttransplantation cyclophosphamide. Method: immunoSEQ multiplex PCR; TCRdb's copy keeps in-frame clones and lacks some. This sample carries 20,000 to 30,000 clones, none of them present only once. The sequenced material came from PBMCs. All receptors come from a woman in her forties or fifties in good health, CMV-negative, and a related stem cell transplant donor. Each CDR3 is given with its conserved first and last residue. The D gene is left open where the match is weak. Size is stated for part of the rows, as once, few or many counts, or as a class when the clone is expanded.

j_gene	abundance	v_gene	d_gene	CDR3nt	CDR3aa
TRBJ2-2	many	TRBV7-2	TRBD2	TGTGCCAGCAGCTTAGTTCGGGGGGGTGCCGGGGAGCTGTTTTTT	CASSLVRGGAGELFF
TRBJ1-2	many	TRBV5-1	TRBD1	TGCGCCAGCAGCTGGGGGGACAGGACTAACTATGGCTACACCTTC	CASSWGDRTNYGYTF
TRBJ2-7	many	TRBV5-5	TRBD2	TGTGCCAGCAGCCGAACTCTAGCGGGAGCCACTAACGAGCAGTACTTC	CASSRTLAGATNEQYF
TRBJ2-7	many	TRBV6-5	TRBD2	TGTGCCAGCCGACAGACTAGCGGGAGGGGCGAGCAGTACTTC	CASRQTSGRGEQYF
TRBJ2-5	many	TRBV19	TRBD2	TGTGCCAGTAGTGAGCTAGCGGGACAAGAGACCCAGTACTTC	CASSELAGQETQYF
TRBJ2-5	NA	TRBV6-4	NA	TGTGCCAGCAGTTCACCCAGGGCCTTCCAAGAGACCCAGTACTTC	CASSSPRAFQETQYF
TRBJ2-2	many	TRBV9	NA	TGTGCCAGCAGCGTAGCCACCGGCACCAGACAGGAAAAGCTGTTTTTT	CASSVATGTRQEKLFF
TRBJ1-5	many	TRBV4-2	NA	TGTGCCAGCAGCCAAGATTCGGGGAATCAGCCCCAGCATTTT	CASSQDSGNQPQHF
TRBJ2-7	many	TRBV5-4	TRBD2	TGTGCCAGCAGCTTCGTGGGAGGGGAGCAGTACTTC	CASSFVGGEQYF
TRBJ2-5	NA	TRBV6-6	NA	TGTGCCAGCGCCTCCTCGGGGGTGGAGACCCAGTACTTC	CASASSGVETQYF
TRBJ1-2	many	TRBV23-1	TRBD1	TGCGCCAGCAGTGGTGACCGGGACAGGGGGCGTTTGAACTATGGCTACACCTTC	CASSGDRDRGRLNYGYTF
TRBJ2-5	many	TRBV28	TRBD2	TGTGCCAGCAGTTCCCCGCCGACTAGCGGGCTAAAGACCCAGTACTTC	CASSSPPTSGLKTQYF
TRBJ2-7	NA	TRBV28	NA	TGTGCCAGCAGACAACCCCTTGGGCAGGGAATTTCTCTCTCCTACGAGCAGTACTTC	CASRQPLGQGISLSYEQYF
TRBJ2-3	many	TRBV19	TRBD1	TGTGCCAGTAGTATTAGAGGACAGGGAAGGAGCACAGATACGCAGTATTTT	CASSIRGQGRSTDTQYF
TRBJ2-2	NA	TRBV29-1	NA	TGCAGCGTTGAAGATCTGGAGGGCACGGGCGGGGAGCTGTTTTTT	CSVEDLEGTGGELFF
TRBJ1-2	many	TRBV4-1	NA	TGCGCCAGCAGCCAAAAAACAGGGAACTATGGCTACACCTTC	CASSQKTGNYGYTF
TRBJ1-1	many	TRBV18	TRBD1	TGTGCCAGCTCACACAGACAGGGTGGACACACTGAAGCTTTCTTT	CASSHRQGGHTEAFF
TRBJ2-1	many	TRBV15	TRBD2	TGTGCCACCAGCAAGATCAAGGGGTCTAGCGGGAGATTTTTCGGTGAGGATGAGCAGTTCTTC	CATSKIKGSSGRFFGEDEQFF
TRBJ2-1	many	TRBV5-1	NA	TGCGCCAGCAGCTGGACAGAGAGCTCCTACAATGAGCAGTTCTTC	CASSWTESSYNEQFF
TRBJ1-1	many	TRBV7-8	NA	TGTGCCAGCAGCTCAGAGGGGGACACTGAAGCTTTCTTT	CASSSEGDTEAFF
TRBJ1-6	many	TRBV28	NA	TGTGCCAGCAAAGAGGGTTTTAATTCACCCCTCCACTTT	CASKEGFNSPLHF
TRBJ1-4	many	TRBV6-6	NA	TGTGCCAGCAGTCAGGGAGGATTTAATGAAAAACTGTTTTTT	CASSQGGFNEKLFF
TRBJ1-6	many	TRBV6-5	TRBD1	TGTGCCAGCAGCCGGGACAGGGTTGACAATTCACCCCTCCACTTT	CASSRDRVDNSPLHF
TRBJ1-2	many	TRBV18	NA	TGTGCCAGCTCACCACTTCCAGGGGCTTTCTATGGCTACACCTTC	CASSPLPGAFYGYTF
TRBJ2-5	many	TRBV27	NA	TGTGCCAGCAGTTTTAAAGAGACCCAGTACTTC	CASSFKETQYF
TRBJ1-2	many	TRBV9	TRBD1	TGTGCCAGCAGCGCGGGACAGGTAGGGGGCTACACCTTC	CASSAGQVGGYTF
TRBJ1-2	many	TRBV18	TRBD1	TGTGCCAGCTCACCAATGGGACAGGGTTGGGCAGGCTACACCTTC	CASSPMGQGWAGYTF
TRBJ1-4	many	TRBV5-6	NA	TGTGCCAGCAGCACCAGACGGGGTGGTAATGAAAAACTGTTTTTT	CASSTRRGGNEKLFF
TRBJ2-3	NA	TRBV5-5	NA	TGTGCCAGCAGCTTCCGGAGGGCGCAGTATTTT	CASSFRRAQYF
TRBJ2-1	many	TRBV7-4	NA	TGTGCCAGCAGCTCACCCAACTGGCGGGATGATTACAATGAGCAGTTCTTC	CASSSPNWRDDYNEQFF
TRBJ1-5	many	TRBV27	NA	TGTGCCAGCAGTTTAAATTTCAGGGTCTCCGGTAGCAATCAGCCCCAGCATTTT	CASSLNFRVSGSNQPQHF
TRBJ1-1	many	TRBV5-6	NA	TGTGCCAGCAGCCCACCTCCGGGGGAAACTGAAGCTTTCTTT	CASSPPPGETEAFF
TRBJ2-7	many	TRBV28	NA	TGTGCCAGCAGTTTTGCAGGGTCATACTACGAGCAGTACTTC	CASSFAGSYYEQYF
TRBJ2-1	many	TRBV7-9	TRBD2	TGTGCCAGCGGCCCTACTAGCGGGGAATACAATGAGCAGTTCTTC	CASGPTSGEYNEQFF
TRBJ1-6	many	TRBV19	TRBD1	TGTGCCAGTAGACCAACGGGACAGGCTACTTCACCCCTCCACTTT	CASRPTGQATSPLHF
TRBJ2-1	many	TRBV9	TRBD2	TGTGCCAGCAGCGTTTCTACGACTCTGAGCGGGGGGTCCGGCAATGAGCAGTTCTTC	CASSVSTTLSGGSGNEQFF
TRBJ2-7	many	TRBV4-1	NA	TGCGCCAGCAGCCAAGATGGGCAGGGGAATTCAGCGCAGTACTTC	CASSQDGQGNSAQYF
TRBJ1-1	many	TRBV29-1	TRBD1	TGCAGCGTTGGGGACAGGGGAACGGACACTGAAGCTTTCTTT	CSVGDRGTDTEAFF
TRBJ2-7	many	TRBV2	TRBD1	TGTGCCAGCAGTCGACAGGGCCCGGGGGAGCAGTACTTC	CASSRQGPGEQYF
TRBJ2-1	many	TRBV19	TRBD1	TGTGCCAGTAGCCAGGCGGGACAGGGGTACAATGAGCAGTTCTTC	CASSQAGQGYNEQFF
TRBJ2-7	many	TRBV7-2	NA	TGTGCCAGCAGCTTAGGTCTAGGGCGGGGTTACGAGCAGTACTTC	CASSLGLGRGYEQYF
TRBJ1-1	many	TRBV19	TRBD1	TGTGCCAGTAGTGGGGGCCGGGACAGGGTTTTCCGTACTGAAGCTTTCTTT	CASSGGRDRVFRTEAFF
TRBJ2-7	many	TRBV28	NA	TGTGCCAGCAGTCCCCGAGTCATCGAGCAGTACTTC	CASSPRVIEQYF
TRBJ2-3	many	TRBV18	NA	TGTGCCAGCTCACCAGTCCCAGCGAACACAGATACGCAGTATTTT	CASSPVPANTDTQYF
TRBJ1-1	NA	TRBV18	TRBD1	TGTGCCAGCTCACCACTTGTCAGGGGGCAGGGTGGAGCTTTCTTT	CASSPLVRGQGGAFF
TRBJ2-5	many	TRBV4-1	NA	TGCGCCAGCAGCCTAAGGGGGACACCCGAGGAGACCCAGTACTTC	CASSLRGTPEETQYF
TRBJ2-1	many	TRBV9	NA	TGTGCCAGCAGCGTCGGAGGGTTGAGTAATGAGCAGTTCTTC	CASSVGGLSNEQFF
TRBJ2-1	many	TRBV28	TRBD2	TGTGCCAGCAGCGGATATGCGGGAGTGGGCAATGAGCAGTTCTTC	CASSGYAGVGNEQFF
TRBJ1-2	many	TRBV6-5	NA	TGTGCCAGCAGCCCTTATATGACAGATAACTATGGCTACACCTTC	CASSPYMTDNYGYTF
TRBJ1-1	few	TRBV6-5	NA	TGTGCCAGCACCGGAGACCCCCTAGGCACTGAAGCTTTCTTT	CASTGDPLGTEAFF
TRBJ2-7	many	TRBV28	NA	TGTGCCAGCAGTTTTTCACGGGGTTTCTACGAGCAGTACTTC	CASSFSRGFYEQYF
TRBJ1-2	many	TRBV28	NA	TGTGCCAGCAGTTTAGCCCGCGGGATTACCACCTTC	CASSLARGITTF
TRBJ2-1	many	TRBV13	TRBD2	TGTGCCAGCAGCCCCTTCGGCCAGGCACTAGCGGGACACTCCTACAATGAGCAGTTCTTC	CASSPFGQALAGHSYNEQFF
TRBJ1-6	few	TRBV6-1	NA	TGTGCCAGCAGGACAGACCCCTATAATTCACCCCTCCACTTT	CASRTDPYNSPLHF
TRBJ1-6	many	TRBV19	TRBD1	TGTGCCAGTAGTACCCGGACAGGGTTCTCACCCCTCCACTTT	CASSTRTGFSPLHF
TRBJ2-1	many	TRBV5-1	TRBD2	TGCGCCAGCAGCTTGGCGACGGGCGGCCTAGCGGGCAATGAGCAGTTCTTC	CASSLATGGLAGNEQFF
TRBJ2-1	NA	TRBV9	NA	TGTGCCAGCAGCGTAGGGTTCCTATACAATGAGCAGTTCTTC	CASSVGFLYNEQFF
TRBJ1-1	many	TRBV7-8	NA	TGTGCCAGCAGCTTGAGTGTCGGCACTGAAGCTTTCTTT	CASSLSVGTEAFF
TRBJ1-2	many	TRBV27	NA	TGTGCCAGCAGGGGTCTAGGGGCGCGATATGGCTACACCTTC	CASRGLGARYGYTF
TRBJ1-1	many	TRBV7-9	NA	TGTGCCAGCAGCTCCTCGACAGGTATTGGGAACACTGAAGCTTTCTTT	CASSSSTGIGNTEAFF